Listed below are T cell receptor beta chains from one sample, sequenced in a study of blood T cells in healthy people across ages. MiXCR, applied by TCRdb to the 5' RACE reads, yields one record per CDR3 protein. Among about 780,000 distinct CDR3 sequences listed, roughly 24% were seen once. This same sample was also part of a study on T cells of mothers and their children.

The sequencing input was blood. The receptors come from a boy younger than 18 in good health. The CDR3 runs from the conserved cysteine through the conserved F or W. D genes are given only for firm matches. Expanded clones get a size class; other rows say once, few or many, or leave the size out.

j_call: TRBJ2-5; clone_size: few; d_call: TRBD2; v_call: TRBV12-3/TRBV12-4; cdr3_aa: CASSSLAGGPETQYF; cdr3_nt: TGTGCCAGCAGCTCTTTAGCGGGGGGGCCGGAGACCCAGTACTTC
j_call: TRBJ1-3; clone_size: few; d_call: .; v_call: TRBV18; cdr3_aa: CASSDTWLSGNTIYF; cdr3_nt: TGTGCCAGCTCAGATACGTGGCTGTCTGGAAACACCATATATTTT
j_call: TRBJ2-3; clone_size: .; d_call: TRBD1; v_call: TRBV12-3/TRBV12-4; cdr3_aa: CASSPSGTGGAQYF; cdr3_nt: TGTGCCAGCAGTCCAAGTGGGACAGGGGGCGCGCAGTATTTT
j_call: TRBJ1-4; clone_size: few; d_call: .; v_call: TRBV28; cdr3_aa: CASSESGTARKLFF; cdr3_nt: TGTGCCAGCAGCGAATCCGGGACGGCGAGGAAACTGTTTTTT
j_call: TRBJ2-2; clone_size: .; d_call: .; v_call: TRBV10-2; cdr3_aa: CASSAGELFF; cdr3_nt: TGCGCCAGCAGTGCCGGGGAGCTGTTTTTT
j_call: TRBJ1-1; clone_size: .; d_call: TRBD1; v_call: TRBV7-6; cdr3_aa: CASSLRARGRTEAFF; cdr3_nt: TGTGCCAGCAGCTTAAGGGCCAGGGGGCGGACTGAAGCTTTCTTT
j_call: TRBJ2-7; clone_size: few; d_call: .; v_call: TRBV3-1; cdr3_aa: CASSRIGHEQYF; cdr3_nt: TGTGCCAGCAGCCGAATCGGCCACGAGCAGTACTTC
j_call: TRBJ1-3; clone_size: few; d_call: .; v_call: TRBV3-1; cdr3_aa: CASSLRGFSGNTIYF; cdr3_nt: TGTGCCAGCAGCCTTCGAGGGTTCTCTGGAAACACCATATATTTT
j_call: TRBJ2-7; clone_size: .; d_call: .; v_call: TRBV18; cdr3_aa: CASSPDRSYEQYF; cdr3_nt: TGTGCCAGCTCACCGGACAGATCCTACGAGCAGTACTTC
j_call: TRBJ2-5; clone_size: .; d_call: .; v_call: TRBV7-4; cdr3_aa: CAVLRGETQYF; cdr3_nt: TGTGCCGTACTGCGAGGGGAGACCCAGTACTTC
j_call: TRBJ2-7; clone_size: few; d_call: TRBD1; v_call: TRBV6-6; cdr3_aa: CASSQTGVNEQYF; cdr3_nt: TGTGCCAGCAGTCAGACAGGGGTCAACGAGCAGTACTTC
j_call: TRBJ2-5; clone_size: few; d_call: .; v_call: TRBV12-3/TRBV12-4; cdr3_aa: CASSLAPHPIQETQYF; cdr3_nt: TGTGCCAGCAGTTTAGCTCCGCATCCCATCCAAGAGACCCAGTACTTC
j_call: TRBJ2-1; clone_size: few; d_call: .; v_call: TRBV29-1; cdr3_aa: CSVQGRGGPNEQFF; cdr3_nt: TGCAGCGTCCAGGGGAGGGGGGGCCCCAATGAGCAGTTCTTC
j_call: TRBJ2-1; clone_size: .; d_call: TRBD2; v_call: TRBV12-3/TRBV12-4; cdr3_aa: CASSFASGRTHEQFF; cdr3_nt: TGTGCCAGCAGTTTCGCTAGCGGGAGGACCCATGAGCAGTTCTTC
j_call: TRBJ2-7; clone_size: .; d_call: .; v_call: TRBV6-1; cdr3_aa: CASRPKRNRRYEQYF; cdr3_nt: TGTGCCAGCAGGCCCAAGCGGAACAGACGCTACGAGCAGTACTTC
j_call: TRBJ1-1; clone_size: few; d_call: .; v_call: TRBV9; cdr3_aa: CASSGWGLSEAFF; cdr3_nt: TGTGCCAGCAGCGGGTGGGGGCTTAGTGAAGCTTTCTTT
j_call: TRBJ1-1; clone_size: .; d_call: TRBD1; v_call: TRBV19; cdr3_aa: CASSGQEPRTEAFF; cdr3_nt: TGTGCCAGTAGTGGACAGGAGCCTCGGACTGAAGCTTTCTTT
j_call: TRBJ1-5; clone_size: .; d_call: TRBD1; v_call: TRBV30; cdr3_aa: CAWSPGGFNQPQHF; cdr3_nt: TGTGCCTGGAGTCCAGGGGGCTTCAATCAGCCCCAGCATTTT
j_call: TRBJ1-1; clone_size: many; d_call: .; v_call: TRBV3-1; cdr3_aa: CASSQVNTEAFF; cdr3_nt: TGTGCCAGCAGCCAAGTGAACACTGAAGCTTTCTTT
j_call: TRBJ2-3; clone_size: .; d_call: .; v_call: TRBV29-1; cdr3_aa: CSAPHIGTDTQYF; cdr3_nt: TGCAGCGCCCCCCACATTGGCACAGATACGCAGTATTTT
j_call: TRBJ2-1; clone_size: .; d_call: .; v_call: TRBV5-5; cdr3_aa: CASTDWRTYNEQFF; cdr3_nt: TGTGCCAGCACGGACTGGCGAACCTACAATGAGCAGTTCTTC
j_call: TRBJ1-2; clone_size: few; d_call: TRBD1; v_call: TRBV27; cdr3_aa: CASSPDRVRYGYTF; cdr3_nt: TGTGCCAGCAGTCCCGACAGGGTTAGGTATGGCTACACCTTC
j_call: TRBJ1-5; clone_size: .; d_call: TRBD1; v_call: TRBV18; cdr3_aa: CASSPTGKEQPQHF; cdr3_nt: TGTGCCAGCTCACCGACAGGGAAGGAACAGCCCCAGCATTTT
j_call: TRBJ2-3; clone_size: .; d_call: .; v_call: TRBV9; cdr3_aa: CASSGRGATDTQYF; cdr3_nt: TGTGCCAGCAGCGGACGGGGGGCTACAGATACGCAGTATTTT
j_call: TRBJ2-3; clone_size: .; d_call: .; v_call: TRBV9; cdr3_aa: CASSAAPADTQYF; cdr3_nt: TGTGCCAGCAGCGCTGCGCCGGCAGATACGCAGTATTTT
j_call: TRBJ2-1; clone_size: few; d_call: .; v_call: TRBV6-5; cdr3_aa: CASSAARDYNEQFF; cdr3_nt: TGTGCCAGCTCGGCGGCCCGGGACTACAATGAGCAGTTCTTC
j_call: TRBJ1-1; clone_size: few; d_call: TRBD1; v_call: TRBV10-3; cdr3_aa: CAIRERQGLSAEAFF; cdr3_nt: TGTGCCATCAGGGAGAGACAGGGGTTGAGCGCTGAAGCTTTCTTT
j_call: TRBJ2-3; clone_size: few; d_call: TRBD2; v_call: TRBV28; cdr3_aa: CASSQTSGASTDTQYF; cdr3_nt: TGTGCCAGCAGTCAGACTAGCGGAGCTAGCACAGATACGCAGTATTTT
j_call: TRBJ2-7; clone_size: few; d_call: TRBD2; v_call: TRBV10-3; cdr3_aa: CAISEGLADAGYEQYF; cdr3_nt: TGTGCCATCAGCGAAGGACTAGCAGACGCCGGCTACGAGCAGTACTTC
j_call: TRBJ1-2; clone_size: .; d_call: .; v_call: TRBV5-5; cdr3_aa: CASSLVQAYYGYTF; cdr3_nt: TGTGCCAGCAGCTTAGTGCAAGCTTACTATGGCTACACCTTC
j_call: TRBJ2-7; clone_size: .; d_call: .; v_call: TRBV9; cdr3_aa: CASSKGGIDSGEQYF; cdr3_nt: TGTGCCAGCAGCAAGGGCGGGATCGACTCGGGGGAGCAGTACTTC
j_call: TRBJ2-1; clone_size: few; d_call: TRBD2; v_call: TRBV28; cdr3_aa: CASSPRTSEHNEQFF; cdr3_nt: TGTGCCAGCAGCCCGCGGACTAGCGAGCACAATGAGCAGTTCTTC
j_call: TRBJ2-3; clone_size: few; d_call: TRBD2; v_call: TRBV11-2; cdr3_aa: CASSPFLGLAGPSTDTQYF; cdr3_nt: TGTGCCAGCAGCCCATTTTTGGGACTAGCGGGCCCTAGCACAGATACGCAGTATTTT
j_call: TRBJ2-3; clone_size: .; d_call: .; v_call: TRBV29-1; cdr3_aa: CSVRDGGSTDTQYF; cdr3_nt: TGCAGCGTCCGGGATGGGGGGAGCACAGATACGCAGTATTTT
j_call: TRBJ2-7; clone_size: .; d_call: .; v_call: TRBV20-1; cdr3_aa: CSARGGGVDYEQYF; cdr3_nt: TGCAGTGCTAGAGGGGGGGGCGTTGACTACGAGCAGTACTTC
j_call: TRBJ1-1; clone_size: few; d_call: TRBD1; v_call: TRBV29-1; cdr3_aa: CSVGSQGATEAFF; cdr3_nt: TGCAGCGTTGGAAGCCAGGGGGCCACTGAAGCTTTCTTT
j_call: TRBJ2-5; clone_size: .; d_call: .; v_call: TRBV7-6; cdr3_aa: CASSLDGAPGEETQYF; cdr3_nt: TGTGCCAGCAGCTTAGATGGTGCCCCCGGAGAGGAGACCCAGTACTTC
j_call: TRBJ2-5; clone_size: .; d_call: .; v_call: TRBV7-3; cdr3_aa: CASSPGTYPGETQYF; cdr3_nt: TGTGCCAGCAGCCCAGGGACCTACCCGGGGGAGACCCAGTACTTC
j_call: TRBJ1-2; clone_size: .; d_call: .; v_call: TRBV5-1; cdr3_aa: CASSSEGLDGYTF; cdr3_nt: TGCGCCAGCAGCTCCGAAGGGCTCGATGGCTACACCTTC
j_call: TRBJ2-1; clone_size: few; d_call: TRBD1; v_call: TRBV4-1; cdr3_aa: CASSQEGTGSYNEQFF; cdr3_nt: TGCGCCAGCAGCCAAGAAGGGACAGGCTCCTACAATGAACAGTTCTTC
j_call: TRBJ2-1; clone_size: few; d_call: TRBD1; v_call: TRBV28; cdr3_aa: CASRFTGGRYEQFF; cdr3_nt: TGTGCCAGCAGGTTCACAGGGGGCCGGTATGAGCAGTTCTTC
j_call: TRBJ1-1; clone_size: few; d_call: .; v_call: TRBV29-1; cdr3_aa: CSVVQVLMNTEAFF; cdr3_nt: TGCAGCGTTGTTCAGGTACTCATGAACACTGAAGCTTTCTTT
j_call: TRBJ2-1; clone_size: .; d_call: TRBD2; v_call: TRBV7-2; cdr3_aa: CASSPRVKLAGGNEQFF; cdr3_nt: TGTGCCAGCAGCCCGAGGGTTAAACTAGCGGGGGGCAATGAGCAGTTCTTC
j_call: TRBJ2-4; clone_size: few; d_call: .; v_call: TRBV29-1; cdr3_aa: CSRYFGQKNIQYF; cdr3_nt: TGCAGCAGGTACTTCGGGCAGAAAAACATTCAGTACTTC
j_call: TRBJ2-3; clone_size: .; d_call: .; v_call: TRBV20-1; cdr3_aa: CSASLPGTDTQYF; cdr3_nt: TGCAGTGCATCTCTCCCCGGTACAGATACGCAGTATTTT
j_call: TRBJ2-2; clone_size: .; d_call: .; v_call: TRBV20-1; cdr3_aa: CSARDQRGGRSGELFF; cdr3_nt: TGCAGTGCTAGAGATCAGAGGGGGGGCAGGTCCGGGGAGCTGTTTTTT
j_call: TRBJ1-4; clone_size: .; d_call: .; v_call: TRBV9; cdr3_aa: CASSVGSNEKLFF; cdr3_nt: TGTGCCAGCAGCGTAGGGAGTAATGAAAAACTGTTTTTT
j_call: TRBJ1-2; clone_size: .; d_call: TRBD1; v_call: TRBV5-1; cdr3_aa: CASSLVPGGGDGYTF; cdr3_nt: TGCGCCAGCAGCTTGGTCCCAGGGGGCGGTGATGGCTACACCTTC
j_call: TRBJ2-7; clone_size: once; d_call: .; v_call: TRBV7-8; cdr3_aa: CASSLASADEQYF; cdr3_nt: TGTGCCAGCAGCTTAGCTTCCGCAGACGAGCAGTACTTC
j_call: TRBJ1-5; clone_size: few; d_call: .; v_call: TRBV12-3/TRBV12-4; cdr3_aa: CASSPPGAQPQHF; cdr3_nt: TGTGCCAGCAGTCCCCCGGGGGCCCAGCCCCAGCATTTT
j_call: TRBJ2-5; clone_size: few; d_call: .; v_call: TRBV20-1; cdr3_aa: CSAVEETQYF; cdr3_nt: TGCAGTGCTGTAGAAGAGACCCAGTACTTC
j_call: TRBJ2-7; clone_size: few; d_call: .; v_call: TRBV28; cdr3_aa: CASSFLSREQYF; cdr3_nt: TGTGCCAGCAGTTTCCTTTCGAGGGAGCAGTACTTC
j_call: TRBJ2-1; clone_size: .; d_call: TRBD2; v_call: TRBV9; cdr3_aa: CASTGGPSSYNEQFF; cdr3_nt: TGTGCCAGCACGGGGGGTCCTAGCTCCTACAATGAGCAGTTCTTC
j_call: TRBJ1-4; clone_size: .; d_call: .; v_call: TRBV5-5; cdr3_aa: CASRQGATNEKLFF; cdr3_nt: TGTGCCAGCAGACAGGGCGCAACTAATGAAAAACTGTTTTTT